Below, one T cell receptor (beta chain) is given with its context. Its target antigen remains unknown. The input lacks base qualities; no much larger clone sits a single base away. A MiSeq instrument was used for deep resolution sequencing, which targeted depths ranging from 1 in 1 million up to 1 in 200,000 T cells, with coverage averaging 10x for each clonotype. TCR beta libraries were generated with the immunoSEQ hsTCRB Kit. In the authors' own workflow: The data were analyzed with ImmunoSEQ Analyzer and ImmunoSEQ Data Assistant, and V, D and J gene assignments followed IMGT definitions. Clonality, with values ranging from 0 to 1, was calculated as one minus the normalized Shannon entropy of productive rearrangement frequencies. Only overrepresented clonotypes making up at least 0.05% of each patient's repertoire were included in the public clonotype analysis. Some 13 age-matched healthy donor repertoires from immuneACCESS served as clonality controls. TCRdb took this table from immuneACCESS and kept in-frame rearrangements with V and J called. Such tables lack part of the clones; where checked against another copy, unresolved V genes explain under half of the gap, and the rest is unexplained. That table gives V, J and clone size, and the DNA gave D and trimming. Across this sample there are 35,000 or so clones, with about 64% seen only once. 16% of the sample belongs to the ten largest clones.

From the cysteine through the phenylalanine, the CDR3 covers 14 amino acids. Just CDR3 DNA is preserved here, 42 bases in frame from base 1. The germline V gene (reference sequence) yields LNHDA for CDR1 and SQIVND for CDR2. V loses 6 bases at its end and J loses 5 bases; junction bases beyond the gene matches: 7. The data originate from a study of cytotoxic CD8 clonotypes in ibrutinib-treated CLL (dated by TCRdb to about 2021). Some background on the complete study: In this cohort, some 14 patients were treatment-naive and some 10 were relapsed/refractory, while 17 to 18 had unmutated IGHV. Partial responses were observed in 24 patients and complete responses in 2; after a median follow-up of around 68 months, remission was maintained in some 14 patients and progression was observed in some twelve. Samples at response were collected after a median of 12 months of treatment, with a range of roughly 6 to 40 months. On average, each sample yielded around 250,000 productive templates and tens of thousands of productive rearrangements. Longitudinal samples were obtainable from about 30% of the roughly 90 participants in the trial. Cryopreserved peripheral blood mononuclear cells were obtained before treatment, at response, and at either sustained remission or disease progression. Patients were still on ibrutinib when every remission and progressive disease sample was collected.

Findings and caveats that apply to the study as a whole: Public clonotypes were rare and either shrank or stayed stable during treatment, and the rise in clonality at ibrutinib response reflected expansion of private clonotypes. An increase in clonality was observed at ibrutinib response, with clonality remaining stable during sustained remission and falling back toward baseline at progression. Sustained-remission and progressing patients did not have matched sampling times, and lymph node repertoires were not examined. Baseline clonality exceeded that of age-matched healthy donors and correlated strongly with circulating CD8+ T-cell counts.

The time point label, read with the paper, signifies: progressive disease on ibrutinib. For TCR beta library preparation, approximately 2 micrograms of genomic DNA were extracted from the cryopreserved PBMCs. Longitudinal blood samples from CLL patients on ibrutinib monotherapy underwent high-throughput TCR beta sequencing. The patients took part in an open-label, single-center phase 2 trial of ibrutinib monotherapy. This chain joins TRBV19 to TRBJ1-3, with 7 central nucleotides matching TRBD1. The TCR was taken from a human donor with chronic lymphocytic leukemia. Specimen: PBMCs, collected at disease progression, from a patient treated with ibrutinib. Here the CDR3 is given as CASSLQGWRNTIYF. The DNA sequence follows: TGTGCCAGTAGCCTACAGGGGTGGCGAAACACCATATATTTT.